There are a few counts of the clone carrying this TCR beta chain. These data belong to a study of blood T cell repertoires in COVID-19. As handled by the study authors: For nucleated cells, counts were estimated from reference gene primer amplification. Assay used: immunoSEQ multiplex PCR; TCRdb lists only in-frame clones, some missing. V and J calls and clone size are copied from that table; D and trimming were computed from the DNA. The sample includes about 80,000 clones, approximately 78% of them seen just once. CDR1 is MNHEY and CDR2 is SMNVEV in the germline V gene (reference sequence). The CDR3 sequence is 15 residues long. The germline V and J ends were trimmed by 5 bases and 1 base, with 14 bases remaining between them.

Sequenced sample: peripheral blood. The gene calls are TRBV27 and TRBJ1-1; D possibly corresponds to TRBD1 (5 bases). The source of this sequence is a woman older than 75 with acute or convalescent COVID-19. CDR3: CASSLPPGPNTEAFF. The CDR3 nucleotides read TGTGCCAGCAGTCTCCCCCCAGGGCCGAACACTGAAGCTTTCTTT.